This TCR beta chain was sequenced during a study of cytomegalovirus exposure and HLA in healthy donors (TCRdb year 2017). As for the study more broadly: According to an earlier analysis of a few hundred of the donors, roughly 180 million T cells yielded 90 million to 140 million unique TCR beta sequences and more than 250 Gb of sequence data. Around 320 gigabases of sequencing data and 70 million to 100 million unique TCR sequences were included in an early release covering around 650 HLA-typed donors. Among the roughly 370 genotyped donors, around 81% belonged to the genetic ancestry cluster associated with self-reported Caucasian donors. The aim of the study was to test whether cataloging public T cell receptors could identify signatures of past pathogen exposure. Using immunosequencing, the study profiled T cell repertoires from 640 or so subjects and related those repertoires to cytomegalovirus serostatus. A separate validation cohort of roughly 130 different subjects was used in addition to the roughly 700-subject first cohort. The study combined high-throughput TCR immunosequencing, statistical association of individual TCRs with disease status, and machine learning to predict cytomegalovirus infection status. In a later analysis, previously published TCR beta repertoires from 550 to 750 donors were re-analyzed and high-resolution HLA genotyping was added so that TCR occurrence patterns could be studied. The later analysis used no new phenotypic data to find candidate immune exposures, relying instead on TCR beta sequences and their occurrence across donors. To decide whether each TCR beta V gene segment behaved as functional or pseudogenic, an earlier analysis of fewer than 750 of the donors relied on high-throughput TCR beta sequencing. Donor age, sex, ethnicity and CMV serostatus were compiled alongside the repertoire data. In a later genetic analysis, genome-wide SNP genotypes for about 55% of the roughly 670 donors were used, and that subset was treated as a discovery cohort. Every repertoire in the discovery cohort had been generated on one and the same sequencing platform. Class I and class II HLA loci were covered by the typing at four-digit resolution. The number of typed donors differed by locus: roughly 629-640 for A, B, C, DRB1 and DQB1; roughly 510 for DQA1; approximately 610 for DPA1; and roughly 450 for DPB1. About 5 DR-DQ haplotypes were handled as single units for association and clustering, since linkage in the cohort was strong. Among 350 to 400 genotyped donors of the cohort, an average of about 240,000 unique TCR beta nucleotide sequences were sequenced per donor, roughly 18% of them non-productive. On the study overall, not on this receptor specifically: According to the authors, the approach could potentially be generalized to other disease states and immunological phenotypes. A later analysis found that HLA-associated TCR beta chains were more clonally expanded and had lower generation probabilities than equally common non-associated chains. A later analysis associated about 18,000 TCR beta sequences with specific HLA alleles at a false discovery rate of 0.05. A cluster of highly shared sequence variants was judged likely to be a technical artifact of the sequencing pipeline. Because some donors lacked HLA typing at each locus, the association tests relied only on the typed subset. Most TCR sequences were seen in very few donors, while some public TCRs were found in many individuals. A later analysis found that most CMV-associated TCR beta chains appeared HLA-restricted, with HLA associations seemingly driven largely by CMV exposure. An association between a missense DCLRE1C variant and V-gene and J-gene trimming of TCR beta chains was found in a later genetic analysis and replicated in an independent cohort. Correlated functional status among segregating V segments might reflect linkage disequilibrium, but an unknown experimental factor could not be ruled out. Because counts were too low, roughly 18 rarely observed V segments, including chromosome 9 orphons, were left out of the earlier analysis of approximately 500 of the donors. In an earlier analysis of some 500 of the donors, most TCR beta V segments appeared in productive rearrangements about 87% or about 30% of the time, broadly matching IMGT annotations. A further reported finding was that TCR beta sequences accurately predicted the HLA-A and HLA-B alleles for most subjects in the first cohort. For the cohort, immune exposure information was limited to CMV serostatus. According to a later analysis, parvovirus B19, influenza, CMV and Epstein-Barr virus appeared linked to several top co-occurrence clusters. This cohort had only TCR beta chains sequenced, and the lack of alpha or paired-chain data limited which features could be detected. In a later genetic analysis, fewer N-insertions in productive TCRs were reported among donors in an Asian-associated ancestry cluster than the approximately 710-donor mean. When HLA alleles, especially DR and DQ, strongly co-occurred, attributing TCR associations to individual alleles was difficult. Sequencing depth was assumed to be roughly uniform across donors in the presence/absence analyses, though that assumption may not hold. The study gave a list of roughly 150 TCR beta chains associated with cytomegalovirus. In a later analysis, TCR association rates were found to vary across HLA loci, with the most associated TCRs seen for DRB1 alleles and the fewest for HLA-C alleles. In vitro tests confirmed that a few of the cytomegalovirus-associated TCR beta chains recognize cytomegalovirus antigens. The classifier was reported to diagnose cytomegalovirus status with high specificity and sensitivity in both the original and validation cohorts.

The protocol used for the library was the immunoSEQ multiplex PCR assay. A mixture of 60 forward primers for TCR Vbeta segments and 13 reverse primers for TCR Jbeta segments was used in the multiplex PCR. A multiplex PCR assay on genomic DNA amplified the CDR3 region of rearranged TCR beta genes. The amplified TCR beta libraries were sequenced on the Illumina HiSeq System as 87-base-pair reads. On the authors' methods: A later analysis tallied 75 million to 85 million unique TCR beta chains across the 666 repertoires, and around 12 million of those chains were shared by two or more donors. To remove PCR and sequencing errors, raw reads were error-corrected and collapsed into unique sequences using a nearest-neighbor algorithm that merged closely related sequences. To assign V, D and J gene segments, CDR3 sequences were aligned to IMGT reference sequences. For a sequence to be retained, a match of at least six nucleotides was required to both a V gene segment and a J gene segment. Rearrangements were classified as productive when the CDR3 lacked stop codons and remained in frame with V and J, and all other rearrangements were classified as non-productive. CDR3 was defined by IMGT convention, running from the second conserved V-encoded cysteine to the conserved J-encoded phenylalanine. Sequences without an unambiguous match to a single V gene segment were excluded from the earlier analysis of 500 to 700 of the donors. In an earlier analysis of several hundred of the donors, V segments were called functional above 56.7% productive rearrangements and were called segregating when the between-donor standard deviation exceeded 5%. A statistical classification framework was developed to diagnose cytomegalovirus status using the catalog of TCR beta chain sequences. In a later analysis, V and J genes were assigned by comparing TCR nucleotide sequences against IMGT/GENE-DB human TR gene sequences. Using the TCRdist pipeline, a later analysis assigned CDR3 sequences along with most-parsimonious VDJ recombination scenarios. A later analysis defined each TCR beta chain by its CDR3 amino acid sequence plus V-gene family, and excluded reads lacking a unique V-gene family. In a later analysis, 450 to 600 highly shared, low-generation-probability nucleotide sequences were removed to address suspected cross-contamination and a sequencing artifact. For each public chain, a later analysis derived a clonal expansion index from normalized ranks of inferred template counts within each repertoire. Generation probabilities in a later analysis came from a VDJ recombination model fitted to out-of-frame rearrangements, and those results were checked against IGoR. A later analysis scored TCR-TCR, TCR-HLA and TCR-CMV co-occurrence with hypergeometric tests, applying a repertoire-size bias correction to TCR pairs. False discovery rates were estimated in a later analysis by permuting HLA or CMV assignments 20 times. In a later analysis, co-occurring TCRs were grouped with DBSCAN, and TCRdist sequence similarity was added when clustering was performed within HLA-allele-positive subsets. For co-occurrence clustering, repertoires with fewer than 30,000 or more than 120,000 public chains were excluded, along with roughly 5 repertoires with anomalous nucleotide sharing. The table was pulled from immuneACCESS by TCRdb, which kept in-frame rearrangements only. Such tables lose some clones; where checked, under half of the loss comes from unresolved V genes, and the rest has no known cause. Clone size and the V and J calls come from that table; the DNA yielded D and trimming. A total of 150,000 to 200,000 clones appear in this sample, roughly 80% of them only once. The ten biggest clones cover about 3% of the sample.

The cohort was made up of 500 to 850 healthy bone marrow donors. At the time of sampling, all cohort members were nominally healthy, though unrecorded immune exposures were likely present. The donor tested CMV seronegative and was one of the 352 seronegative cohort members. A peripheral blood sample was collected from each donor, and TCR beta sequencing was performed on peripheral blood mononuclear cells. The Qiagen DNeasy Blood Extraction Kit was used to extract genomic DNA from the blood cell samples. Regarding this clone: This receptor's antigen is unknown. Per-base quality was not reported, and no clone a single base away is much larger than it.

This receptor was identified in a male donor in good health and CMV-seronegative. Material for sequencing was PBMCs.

The CDR3 sequence is CASSIAVGNEQFF. The bases read TGTGCCAGCAGCATAGCGGTAGGCAATGAGCAGTTCTTC. The chain uses TRBV7-3 and TRBJ2-1; a weak D assignment points to TRBD2 (6 bases agree). V was cut back by 5 bases and J by 6 bases, leaving a gap of 11 bases between them. The CDR3 runs 13 residues from the cysteine to the phenylalanine. Here the CDR3 DNA is all that survives: 39 bases in frame from base 1. CDR1 and CDR2 are read off the germline V gene as SGHTA and FQGTGA. The CDR3 plus the reference TRBV7-3 and TRBJ2-1 genes for the other parts give the full variable domain: GAGVSQTPSNKVTEKGKYVELRCDPISGHTALYWYRQSLGQGPEFLIYFQGTGAADDSGLPNDRFFAVRPEGSVSTLKIQRTERGDSAVYLCASSIAVGNEQFFGPGTRLTVL.